The 19 T cell receptor beta chains listed next were all sequenced from one sample in a study of blood T cells in healthy people across ages (dated by TCRdb to the mid-2010s). The library relied on 5' RACE. For sequencing, an Illumina HiSeq 2500 was employed. A second PCR of roughly 6 to 11 cycles was run with a J-beta primer mix and a sample-barcoded 5' primer. In TCRdb, the public reads were trimmed at Q25 with fastp and aligned with MiXCR, with productive beta chains retained. Here each entry gathers all rows of one CDR3 protein and keeps the most common genes and DNA. Counted in this sample were roughly 900,000 distinct CDR3 sequences; around 48% of them appeared once. The ten largest clones capture 10% to 15% of the sample. Source material: blood. These receptors were collected from a man aged 30 to 45 in good health.

This sequence joins TRBV20-1 and TRBJ2-1; a weak D match, TRBD1 (6 bases). V shed 5 bases and J shed 4 bases, with 15 bases lying between them. Germline values: CDR1 DFQATT, CDR2 SNEGSKA (reference sequence). The CDR3 spans 14 residues. CDR3 nucleotides: TGCAGTGCTCGGGACACCGCGTCGTACAATGAGCAGTTCTTC. Protein product: CSARDTASYNEQFF.

A few counts support this clonotype. V and J are TRBV7-2 and TRBJ2-7; D perhaps matches TRBD1 (5 bases). The germline V and J ends were trimmed by 5 bases and 4 bases, with 12 bases remaining between them. The CDR3 contains 13 residues. Germline V gene lookup returns CDR1 SGHTA and CDR2 FQGNSA. CDR3 sequence reads: CASSPQTDYEQYF. CDR3 bases: TGTGCCAGCAGCCCCCAGACAGATTACGAGCAGTACTTC.

In this sample, this clonotype turned up a few times. The V gene is TRBV11-2, the J gene TRBJ2-7; D unresolved. The CDR3 is 15 residues long. Germline V gene data show CDR1 as SGHAT and CDR2 as FQNNGV. V gave up 1 base and J gave up 2 bases, with 12 bases separating them. The chain's CDR3 is CASSLVAERAYEQYF. CDR3 bases: TGTGCCAGCAGCTTAGTTGCTGAAAGAGCCTACGAGCAGTACTTC.

This clonotype was found a few times. V and J are TRBV4-3 and TRBJ1-1; D unclear. Trimming cost V 4 bases and J 1 base, with 7 bases left between them. Germline lookup yields CDR1 LGHNA and CDR2 YSLEER. The CDR3 covers 13 residues. CDR3 coding DNA: TGCGCCAGCAGCCCTGACTGGAACACTGAAGCTTTCTTT. Residues: CASSPDWNTEAFF.

This clonotype was seen a few times. The chain employs TRBV4-1 and TRBJ2-5, with D possibly matching TRBD2 (7 bases). Germline V CDR1 and CDR2: MGHRA, YSYEKL. Trimming stripped 0 bases from V and 4 bases from J, with 12 bases between. The length of the CDR3 is 15 residues. As DNA, the CDR3 is TGCGCCAGCAGCCAAGATTCAGGGGAGGGAGAGACCCAGTACTTC. Protein sequence: CASSQDSGEGETQYF.

J is TRBJ2-7 and V is TRBV29-1, with a possible D match to TRBD1 (6 bases). Deletions cut 6 bases from V and 0 bases from J, with 18 bases between. The CDR3 length is 15 residues. Germline CDR1 and CDR2: SQVTM and ANQGSEA. The CDR3 sequence: CSVTKDSTSSYEQYF. For the CDR3, the DNA is TGCAGCGTGACGAAGGACAGTACGAGCTCCTACGAGCAGTACTTC.

As DNA, the CDR3 is TGTGCCAGCAGCCAAGATAACCTAGCGGGGAGATATGAGCAGTTCTTC. Translation gives CASSQDNLAGRYEQFF. The chain has TRBV14 and TRBJ2-1; 9 nucleotides agree with TRBD2. The germline V gene has CDR1 SGHDN and CDR2 FVKESK. The CDR3 runs 16 residues. Trimming removed 0 bases from V and 8 bases from J; junction bases left unmatched: 8.

This clonotype was seen only a few times. The gene calls are TRBV3-1 and TRBJ1-4; tentatively, D is TRBD1 (5 bases). Trimming left V 0 bases short and J 8 bases short, with 16 bases between. Germline V gene data show CDR1 as LGHDT and CDR2 as YNNKEL (reference sequence). The CDR3 length is 16 residues. CDR3 bases: TGTGCCAGCAGCCAAGATTATGGGGCACAGAGAGAAAAACTGTTTTTT. It encodes CASSQDYGAQREKLFF. Combining the CDR3 with reference TRBV3-1 and TRBJ1-4 gives the whole variable domain DTAVSQTPKYLVTQMGNDKSIKCEQNLGHDTMYWYKQDSKKFLKIMFSYNNKELIINETVPNRFSPKSPDKAHLNLHINSLELGDSAVYFCASSQDYGAQREKLFFGSGTQLSVL.

Of note for this clonotype: The CDR3 does not end in the conserved phenylalanine or tryptophan, so this is likely a read error. CDR3 in DNA: TGTGCCAGCAGCTTAGAGGACGGACACTATGGCTACACCATC. It translates to CASSLEDGHYGYTI. The chain uses TRBV7-6 and TRBJ1-2; D is undetermined. The CDR3 runs 14 residues. V was clipped by 1 base and J by 3 bases, with 9 bases between them. Germline values: CDR1 SGHVS, CDR2 FNYEAQ.

V gene TRBV4-3 combines with J gene TRBJ2-5, with 10 bases that match TRBD2. The CDR3 consists of 17 residues. Germline CDR1 is LGHNA and CDR2 is YSLEER. The J segment lost 11 bases and the V segment lost 0 bases, leaving 15 bases of the junction unmatched. The CDR3 protein is CASSQDSSSGGHNEQYF. For the CDR3, the DNA is TGCGCCAGCAGCCAAGATTCGAGTAGCGGGGGGCACAATGAGCAGTACTTC.

In its sample, this clonotype was seen a few times. The rearrangement links TRBV4-1 to TRBJ2-7; 7 bases map to TRBD2. J lost 2 bases, V lost 0 bases, and 4 bases had no gene match. The V gene's germline CDR1 is MGHRA and CDR2 YSYEKL. CDR3 size: 15 residues. CDR3 sequence: CASSQDGRVTYEQYF. Here the CDR3 DNA reads TGCGCCAGCAGCCAAGATGGGAGGGTAACCTACGAGCAGTACTTC.

The chain links TRBV9 to TRBJ2-5, with a possible D match to TRBD1 (5 bases). The J call could be wrong; TRBJ2-7 is a better fit for the DNA end. Germline CDR1 reads SGDLS; CDR2 reads YYNGEE. This CDR3 contains 14 residues. The CDR3 is CASSVVPGKYEQYV. DNA of the CDR3: TGTGCCAGCAGCGTAGTTCCAGGGAAGTACGAGCAGTACGTC.

The genes are TRBV4-3 and TRBJ1-2; TRBD1 is a possible D gene (6 bases). Trimming shortened V by 4 bases and J by 8 bases, and 23 bases separated the two germline ends. Germline V gives CDR1 LGHNA, CDR2 YSLEER. There are 16 residues in the CDR3. CDR3: CASSLDSGTQLGGYTF. CDR3 DNA: TGCGCCAGCAGCCTTGACTCCGGGACACAGTTAGGGGGCTACACCTTC.

The J gene is TRBJ2-3, the V gene TRBV7-9; D call uncertain. CDR1 SEHNR and CDR2 FQNEAQ come from the germline V gene (reference sequence). Trimming shortened V by 11 bases and J by 0 bases, and 21 bases separated the two germline ends. CDR3 length: 16 residues. The CDR3 is CAGTIQAGTSTDTQYF. Here the CDR3 DNA reads TGTGCCGGCACCATCCAGGCCGGTACTAGCACAGATACGCAGTATTTT.

The chain couples TRBV9 to TRBJ1-2; 8 bases are a match to TRBD1. Trimming at V came to 4 bases and at J to 2 bases, leaving 7 bases not matched to a gene. The CDR3 consists of 15 residues. The V gene's germline CDR1 is SGDLS and CDR2 YYNGEE. The CDR3 is CASSSGQGVNYGYTF. In DNA form, the CDR3 reads TGTGCCAGCAGCTCCGGACAGGGAGTCAACTATGGCTACACCTTC.

The gene calls are TRBV20-1 and TRBJ2-4, with 9 bases lining up with TRBD2. Near its end, the DNA agrees better with TRBJ2-7, so the J call may be wrong. CDR3 size: 14 residues. Germline lookup yields CDR1 DFQATT and CDR2 SNEGSKA (reference sequence). The CDR3 region is CSARESLAGYEQYF. CDR3 in DNA: TGCAGTGCTAGAGAATCCCTAGCGGGGTACGAGCAGTACTTC.

The gene calls are TRBV12-3 or TRBV12-4 and TRBJ2-3; possibly TRBD1 for D (6 bases). V was trimmed by 5 bases and J by 4 bases, leaving 10 bases between them. The CDR3 extends over 13 amino acids. CDR3 sequence reads: CASSGGFADTQYF. In nucleotides, the CDR3 is TGTGCCAGCAGTGGGGGCTTCGCAGATACGCAGTATTTT.

A single count supports this clonotype. The junction differs from germline at one of its ends, possibly a read error. This sequence joins TRBV10-3 and TRBJ1-6; D unresolved. The CDR3 is 17 amino acids. Per the germline V gene, CDR1 is ENHRY and CDR2 is SYGVKD. Here the CDR3 reads CAISDPRAGTYNPPLHF. CDR3 DNA: TGTGCCATCAGTGATCCAAGGGCGGGTACCTATAATCCACCCCTCCACTTT.

This clonotype has at least ten counts. This chain connects TRBV13 to TRBJ2-6, with 10 bases matching TRBD1. This CDR3 has 17 residues. Germline values: CDR1 PRHDT, CDR2 FYEKMQ (reference sequence). The J segment lost 1 base and the V segment lost 4 bases, leaving 4 bases of the junction unmatched. DNA of the CDR3: TGTGCCAGCAGCTCCGGGACAGGGGTGTCTGGGGCCAACGTCCTGACTTTC. As protein: CASSSGTGVSGANVLTF.